This T cell receptor beta chain came from a study of blood T cells in healthy people across ages. Many counts were recorded for this clonotype. A sample-barcoded 5' primer and a J-beta primer mix were used in a second PCR of roughly 7 to 12 cycles. TCRdb re-called the 5' RACE reads with MiXCR, one entry per CDR3 protein. The table has 700,000 or so distinct CDR3 sequences, 40% to 50% seen once; the top ten hold 25% to 35%. Deletions cut 2 bases from V and 2 bases from J, with 10 bases between. The CDR3 extends over 16 amino acids. From germline, CDR1 is LGHDT and CDR2 YNNKEL (reference sequence). Isolation per sample recovered at least 7 million PBMCs.

The chain has TRBV3-1 and TRBJ2-6; possible D gene TRBD2, 5 bases. This TCR was sampled from a man older than 75 in good health. Sequenced material: blood. The DNA of the CDR3 is TGTGCCAGCAGCCAAACACCGGGGACTGGGGCCAACGTCCTGACTTTC. It is translated as CASSQTPGTGANVLTF.